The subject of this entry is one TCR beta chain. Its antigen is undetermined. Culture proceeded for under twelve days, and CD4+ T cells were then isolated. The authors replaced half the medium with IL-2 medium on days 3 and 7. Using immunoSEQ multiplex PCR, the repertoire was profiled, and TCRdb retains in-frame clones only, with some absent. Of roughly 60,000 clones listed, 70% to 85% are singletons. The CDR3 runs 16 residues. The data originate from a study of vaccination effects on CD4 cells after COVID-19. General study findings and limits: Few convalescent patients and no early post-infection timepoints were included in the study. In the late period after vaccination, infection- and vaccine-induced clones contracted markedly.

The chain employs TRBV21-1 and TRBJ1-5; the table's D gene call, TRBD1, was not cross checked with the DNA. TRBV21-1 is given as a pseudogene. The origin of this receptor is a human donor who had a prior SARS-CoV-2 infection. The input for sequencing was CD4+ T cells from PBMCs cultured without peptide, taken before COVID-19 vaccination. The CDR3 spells CASSKALLDSYQPQHF. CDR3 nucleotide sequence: TGTGCCAGCAGCAAAGCTTTGTTGGACAGCTATCAGCCCCAGCATTTT.